These 15 T cell receptor beta chains were all obtained from the same sample, sequenced in a study of cytotoxic CD8 clonotypes in ibrutinib-treated CLL. Generated by immunoSEQ multiplex PCR, the TCRdb table keeps only in-frame clones and is missing some. The data show 200,000 or so clones, more than 65% seen once. The sequences come from PBMCs, collected after 12 months of ibrutinib treatment. These receptors were obtained from a human donor with chronic lymphocytic leukemia.

The chain has TRBV28 and TRBJ1-2; no definite D call. The V end lost 8 bases, the J end lost 4 bases, and 11 bases lay between the germline ends. The CDR3 totals 12 residues. Germline-derived CDR1 and CDR2 are MDHEN and SYDVKM. CDR3 sequence reads: CASEVTPYGYTF. CDR3 DNA: TGTGCCAGCGAGGTGACTCCCTATGGCTACACCTTC.

This CDR3 reads CASSRTYRDTYEQYF. The CDR3, as DNA: TGCGCCAGCAGCCGCACTTACCGGGACACCTACGAGCAGTACTTC. The rearrangement uses TRBV4-1 and TRBJ2-7, with D possibly matching TRBD1 (6 bases). Germline CDR1 MGHRA, CDR2 YSYEKL. The CDR3 totals 15 residues. Deletions cut 4 bases from V and 2 bases from J, with 15 bases between.

This chain links TRBV28 with TRBJ1-1, with a weak D call TRBD1 (6 bases). Germline V CDR1 and CDR2: MDHEN, SYDVKM. Trimming removed 7 bases at V and 2 bases at J, with 17 bases between. This CDR3 is 15 amino acids long. The CDR3 DNA reads as TGTGCCAGCATCAGAGCTTCACAGGGAAACACTGAAGCTTTCTTT. Translation gives CASIRASQGNTEAFF.

The chain has TRBV6-5 and TRBJ1-2; a weak D match, TRBD1 (6 bases). CDR1 is MNHEY and CDR2 is SVGAGI in the germline V gene. The CDR3 covers 15 residues. Trimming removed 2 bases from V and 8 bases from J, with 18 bases in between. The CDR3 loop is CASSYINSRGKGYTF. CDR3 nucleotides: TGTGCCAGCAGTTACATCAATAGCAGGGGCAAGGGCTACACCTTC.

This clone was observed many times. The chain recombines TRBV5-1 with TRBJ2-3; tentatively, D is TRBD2 (6 bases). V was shortened by 4 bases and J by 4 bases, with 10 bases between the two germline ends. This CDR3 is built from 13 residues. Germline-derived CDR1 and CDR2 are SGHRS and YFSETQ. CDR3 residues: CASSGGLPDTQYF. The CDR3 DNA reads TGCGCCAGCAGCGGGGGACTTCCAGATACGCAGTATTTT.

The chain uses TRBV11-2 and TRBJ1-3; D ambiguous. With 2 bases removed from V and 4 bases from J, the gap between germline ends came to 9 bases. The CDR3 totals 14 residues. In germline, CDR1 is SGHAT, CDR2 FQNNGV. The CDR3: CASSLSPYGNTIYF. For the CDR3, the DNA is TGTGCCAGCAGCTTAAGTCCCTACGGAAACACCATATATTTT. Combining the CDR3 with reference TRBV11-2 and TRBJ1-3 gives the whole variable domain EAGVAQSPRYKIIEKRQSVAFWCNPISGHATLYWYQQILGQGPKLLIQFQNNGVVDDSQLPKDRFSAERLKGVDSTLKIQPAKLEDSAVYLCASSLSPYGNTIYFGEGSWLTVV.

The chain recombines TRBV2 with TRBJ2-1; possibly TRBD1 or TRBD2 for D (5 bases each). Trimming left V 6 bases short and J 9 bases short, with 15 bases between. This CDR3 is 13 amino acids long. Germline values: CDR1 SNHLY, CDR2 FYNNEI. CDR3 DNA: TGTGCCAGCAGAACTGAGGGGATCGGTGAGCAGTTCTTC. It yields the protein CASRTEGIGEQFF.

The chain has TRBV30 and TRBJ1-2; 8 nucleotides line up with TRBD1. V shed 3 bases, J shed 1 base, and the junction held 1 base outside the gene matches. This CDR3 is 13 amino acids long. Looked up from germline, CDR1 is GTSNPN and CDR2 is SVGIG (reference sequence). The CDR3 reads CAWRDRVNYGYTF. The CDR3 region has the DNA TGTGCCTGGAGGGACAGGGTTAACTATGGCTACACCTTC.

The chain uses TRBV6-6 and TRBJ1-5; D possibly corresponds to TRBD1 (5 bases). Trimming took off 6 bases at V and 5 bases at J, with 11 bases between the two ends. CDR1 is MNHNY and CDR2 is SVGAGI in the germline V gene (reference sequence). CDR3 size: 13 residues. CDR3 nucleotide sequence: TGTGCCAGCAGCAAGGGGTTCGATCAGCCCCAGCATTTT. Protein: CASSKGFDQPQHF.

The V and J genes are TRBV18 and TRBJ1-5; the D gene is possibly TRBD1 (5 bases). Trimming took 2 bases from V and 4 from J, leaving 15 bases between them. From germline, CDR1 is KGHSH and CDR2 LQKENI. The CDR3 is 16 amino acids. In DNA, the CDR3 is TGTGCCAGCTCACCAAACCAGGGACGGGGAAATCAGCCCCAGCATTTT. Residues: CASSPNQGRGNQPQHF.

The sample holds a few counts of this clone. J is TRBJ2-3 and V is TRBV10-3; D not certain. Trimming removed 8 bases at V and 0 bases at J, with 9 bases between. The CDR3 length is 13 residues. Germline V gene data show CDR1 as ENHRY and CDR2 as SYGVKD. CDR3 bases: TGTGCCATCTCGGGCACTAGCACAGATACGCAGTATTTT. Translated: CAISGTSTDTQYF.

The chain couples TRBV7-8 to TRBJ2-1; a weak D match, TRBD1 (6 bases). CDR3 length: 13 amino acids. The V end lost 5 bases, the J end lost 6 bases, and 11 bases lay between the germline ends. Germline CDR1 SGHVS, CDR2 FQNEAQ. Written as DNA, the CDR3 is TGTGCCAGCAGCCAACGACAGGCCAATGAGCAGTTCTTC. Its translation: CASSQRQANEQFF.

This clone was picked up a small number of times. The junction shows a germline mismatch at one end, possibly a read error. V usage is TRBV7-9 and J usage is TRBJ2-6; D unclear. CDR3 length equals 12 residues. CDR1 and CDR2 from the germline V gene are SEHNR and FQNEAQ (reference sequence). The CDR3 protein is CASSLGDNVLTF. Written as DNA, the CDR3 is TGTGCCAGCAGCTTAGGGGACAACGTCCTGACTTTC.

Many counts were recorded for this clone. The V and J genes are TRBV6-5 and TRBJ2-7, with TRBD2 identical over 8 bases. This CDR3 has 13 residues. CDR1 is MNHEY, CDR2 SVGAGI, per germline. After removal of 7 bases from V and 5 bases from J, the junction contained 7 bases not matched to a gene. The CDR3 DNA sequence: TGTGCCAGCAACCCAGCGGGGGCCAACGAGCAGTACTTC. Its translation is CASNPAGANEQYF.

The chain recombines TRBV4-3 with TRBJ2-7, with D maybe TRBD1 (6 bases). CDR1 LGHNA and CDR2 YSLEER come from the germline V gene. The CDR3 covers 15 residues. V gave up 4 bases and J gave up 3 bases, with 16 bases separating them. Here the CDR3 reads CASSRMVAGDYEQYF. The CDR3 nucleotides read TGCGCCAGCAGCCGGATGGTGGCAGGGGACTACGAGCAGTACTTC.